The TCR beta chain described here comes from a study of blood T cells in healthy people across ages. It was roughly 10 milliliters of peripheral blood that were drawn from each donor. It was with a sample-barcoded 5' primer and a J-beta primer mix that a second PCR of roughly 7 to 12 cycles was run. The template-switch adaptor, which had 12 random nucleotides, put a tag on each cDNA molecule. MiXCR, run by TCRdb on the 5' RACE reads, gives a single entry per CDR3 protein. The repertoire holds about 640,000 distinct CDR3 sequences, with under 70% as singletons. CDR1 and CDR2 from the germline V gene are SGHRS and YFSETQ. The CDR3 length is 13 residues. Trimming took off 1 base at V and 8 bases at J, with 12 bases between the two ends.

The chain employs TRBV5-1 and TRBJ1-2; possibly TRBD1 for D (6 bases). The sequence was obtained from a man aged 55 to 69 in good health. Sequenced input: blood. The CDR3 DNA sequence: TGCGCCAGCAGCTTGTCAGGGGCTGGAGGCTACACCTTC. This encodes CASSLSGAGGYTF.